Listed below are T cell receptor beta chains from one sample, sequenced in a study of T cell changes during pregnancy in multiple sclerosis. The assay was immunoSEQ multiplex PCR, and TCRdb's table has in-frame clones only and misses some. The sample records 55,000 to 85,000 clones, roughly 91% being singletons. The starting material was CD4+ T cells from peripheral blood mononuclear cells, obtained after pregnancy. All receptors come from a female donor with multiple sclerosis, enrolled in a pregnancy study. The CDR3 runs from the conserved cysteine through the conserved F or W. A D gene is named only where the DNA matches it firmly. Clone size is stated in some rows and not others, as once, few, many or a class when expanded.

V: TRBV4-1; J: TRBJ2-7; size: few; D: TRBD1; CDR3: CASSQEGYRGNEQYF; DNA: TGCGCCAGCAGCCAAGAGGGTTACAGGGGAAACGAGCAGTACTTC
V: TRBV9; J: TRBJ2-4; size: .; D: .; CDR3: CASSVAGLNIQYF; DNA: TGTGCCAGCAGCGTAGCGGGGTTAAACATTCAGTACTTC
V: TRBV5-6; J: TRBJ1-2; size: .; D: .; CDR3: CASSQTTGFYGYTF; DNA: TGTGCCAGCAGCCAAACTACAGGGTTCTATGGCTACACCTTC
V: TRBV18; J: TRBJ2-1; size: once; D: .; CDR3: CASSPPPGYNEQFF; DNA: TGTGCCAGCTCACCACCCCCGGGATACAATGAGCAGTTCTTC
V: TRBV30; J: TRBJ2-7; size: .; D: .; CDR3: CAWSVSVVTEQYF; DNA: TGTGCCTGGAGTGTATCGGTAGTAACCGAGCAGTACTTC
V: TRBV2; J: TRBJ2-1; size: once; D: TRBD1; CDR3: CASSPGQGARNEQFF; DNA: TGTGCCAGCAGTCCCGGACAGGGAGCTCGCAATGAGCAGTTCTTC
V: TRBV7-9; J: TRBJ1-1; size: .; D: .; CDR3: CASSLGGGNTEAFF; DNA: TGTGCCAGCAGCTTAGGAGGGGGGAACACTGAAGCTTTCTTT
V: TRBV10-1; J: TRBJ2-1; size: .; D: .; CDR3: CASSEFGERNEQFF; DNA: TGCGCCAGCAGTGAGTTCGGCGAGCGGAATGAGCAGTTCTTC
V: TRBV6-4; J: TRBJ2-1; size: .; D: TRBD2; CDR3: CASSLTSGTAYEQFF; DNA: TGTGCCAGCAGTCTAACTAGCGGGACCGCTTATGAGCAGTTCTTC
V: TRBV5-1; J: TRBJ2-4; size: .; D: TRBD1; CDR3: CASSLERTGDIQYF; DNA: TGCGCCAGCAGCTTGGAGAGGACAGGGGACATTCAGTACTTC
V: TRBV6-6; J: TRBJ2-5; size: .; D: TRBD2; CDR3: CATRAGGAQTQYF; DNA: TGTGCCACCCGAGCGGGGGGCGCACAGACCCAGTACTTC
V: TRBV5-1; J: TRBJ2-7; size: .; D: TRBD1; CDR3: CASSLGQGVYEQYF; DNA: TGCGCCAGCAGCTTGGGACAGGGCGTCTACGAGCAGTACTTC
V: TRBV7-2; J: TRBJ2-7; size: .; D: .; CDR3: CASSFSGNSYEQYF; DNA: TGTGCCAGCAGCTTTAGCGGAAACTCCTACGAGCAGTACTTC
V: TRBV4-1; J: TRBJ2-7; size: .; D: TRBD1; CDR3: CASSFRDRGPSEQYF; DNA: TGCGCCAGCAGCTTTCGGGACAGAGGACCTAGTGAGCAGTACTTC
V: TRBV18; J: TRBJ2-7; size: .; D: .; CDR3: CASSPGATEQYF; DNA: TGTGCCAGCTCTCCAGGGGCAACAGAGCAGTACTTC
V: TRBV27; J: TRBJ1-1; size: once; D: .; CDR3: CASSSGVRTEAFF; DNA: TGTGCCAGCAGTTCCGGGGTTAGGACTGAAGCTTTCTTT
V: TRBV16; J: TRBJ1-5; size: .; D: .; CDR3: CASSPPQLGQPQHF; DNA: TGTGCCAGCAGCCCTCCACAGCTGGGTCAGCCCCAGCATTTT
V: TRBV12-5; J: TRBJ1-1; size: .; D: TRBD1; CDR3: CASGLGQGATEAFF; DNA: TGTGCTAGTGGTTTGGGACAGGGGGCGACTGAAGCTTTCTTT
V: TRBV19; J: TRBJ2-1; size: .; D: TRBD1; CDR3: CASSGGTGGYNEQFF; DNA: TGTGCCAGTAGTGGGGGGACAGGGGGCTACAATGAGCAGTTCTTC
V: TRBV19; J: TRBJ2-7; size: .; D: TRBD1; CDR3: CASSIAGTGGHEQYF; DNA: TGTGCCAGTAGTATAGCCGGGACAGGGGGGCACGAGCAGTACTTC
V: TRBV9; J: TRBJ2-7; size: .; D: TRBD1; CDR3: CASSESQGQGYEQYF; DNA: TGTGCCAGCAGCGAGAGTCAGGGACAGGGATACGAGCAGTACTTC
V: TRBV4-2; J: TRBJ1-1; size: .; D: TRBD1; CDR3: CASSGQGARSTEAFF; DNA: TGTGCCAGCAGCGGACAGGGGGCGAGGAGCACTGAAGCTTTCTTT
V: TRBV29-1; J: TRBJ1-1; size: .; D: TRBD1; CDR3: CSVGGTGGTEAFF; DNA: TGCAGCGTGGGTGGGACAGGGGGAACTGAAGCTTTCTTT
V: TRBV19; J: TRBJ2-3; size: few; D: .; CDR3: CASSIGLRSTDTQYF; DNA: TGTGCCAGTAGTATTGGGCTCAGGTCCACAGATACGCAGTATTTT
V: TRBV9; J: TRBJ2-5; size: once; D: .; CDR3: CASSVSGEVTQETQYF; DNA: TGTGCCAGCAGCGTGAGTGGGGAGGTGACCCAAGAGACCCAGTACTTC
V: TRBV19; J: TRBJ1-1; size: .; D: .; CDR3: CASKPGMNTEAFF; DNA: TGTGCCAGTAAGCCGGGAATGAACACTGAAGCTTTCTTT
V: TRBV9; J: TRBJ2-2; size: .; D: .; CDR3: CASSEQGGVSTGELFF; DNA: TGTGCCAGCAGCGAGCAGGGCGGGGTGTCCACCGGGGAGCTGTTTTTT
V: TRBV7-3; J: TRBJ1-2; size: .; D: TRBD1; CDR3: CASSLGGAQGYGYTF; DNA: TGTGCCAGCAGTTTAGGGGGCGCTCAGGGCTATGGCTACACCTTC
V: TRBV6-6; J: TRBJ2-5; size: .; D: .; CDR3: CASSYGGGLSETQYF; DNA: TGTGCCAGCAGTTACGGGGGGGGGCTATCGGAGACCCAGTACTTC
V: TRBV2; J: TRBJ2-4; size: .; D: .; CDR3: CASREDGGVQYF; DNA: TGTGCCAGCAGAGAGGACGGAGGGGTTCAGTACTTC
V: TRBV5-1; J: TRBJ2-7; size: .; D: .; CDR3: CASSLGGQGEQYF; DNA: TGCGCCAGCAGCTTGGGGGGCCAGGGGGAGCAGTACTTC
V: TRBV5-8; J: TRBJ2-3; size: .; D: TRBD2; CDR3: CASSRLSGRDTQYF; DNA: TGTGCCAGCAGCCGCCTCAGCGGGAGGGATACGCAGTATTTT
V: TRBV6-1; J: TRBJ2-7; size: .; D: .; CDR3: CASSEARYPGQYF; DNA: TGTGCCAGCAGTGAAGCGCGATACCCGGGGCAGTACTTC
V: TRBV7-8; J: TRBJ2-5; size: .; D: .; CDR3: CASSLVPETQYF; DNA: TGTGCCAGCAGCTTAGTTCCGGAGACCCAGTACTTC
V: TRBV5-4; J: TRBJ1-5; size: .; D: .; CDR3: CASSQKELFVSNQPQHF; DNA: TGTGCCAGCAGCCAAAAGGAGCTCTTCGTTAGCAATCAGCCCCAGCATTTT
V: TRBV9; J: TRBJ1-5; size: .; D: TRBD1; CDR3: CASSRTGEASNQPQHF; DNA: TGTGCCAGCAGCAGAACAGGGGAGGCAAGCAATCAGCCCCAGCATTTT
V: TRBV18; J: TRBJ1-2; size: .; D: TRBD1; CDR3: CASSPGQGDYGYTF; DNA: TGTGCCAGCTCACCAGGACAGGGGGACTATGGCTACACCTTC
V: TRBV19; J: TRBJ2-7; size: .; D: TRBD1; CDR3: CASSADRDAGYEQYF; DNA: TGTGCCAGTAGTGCTGACAGGGACGCCGGATACGAGCAGTACTTC
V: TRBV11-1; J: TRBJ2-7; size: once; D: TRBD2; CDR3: CASSSTSGMGEQYF; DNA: TGTGCCAGCAGCTCGACTAGCGGGATGGGGGAGCAGTACTTC
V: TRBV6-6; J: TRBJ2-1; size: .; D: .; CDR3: CASSPQGTEQFF; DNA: TGTGCCAGCAGCCCCCAGGGGACTGAGCAGTTCTTC
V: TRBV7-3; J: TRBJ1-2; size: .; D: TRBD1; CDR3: CASSFGQGGGYTF; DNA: TGTGCCAGCAGCTTCGGACAGGGAGGTGGCTACACCTTC
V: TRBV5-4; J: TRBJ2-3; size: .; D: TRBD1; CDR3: CASRTRTGEVGTQYF; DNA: TGTGCCAGCAGGACCCGGACAGGAGAAGTGGGTACGCAGTATTTT
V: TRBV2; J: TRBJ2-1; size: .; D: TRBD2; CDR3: CASSERTSGIAGTTEQFF; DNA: TGTGCCAGCAGTGAAAGGACTAGCGGGATAGCCGGTACAACTGAGCAGTTCTTC
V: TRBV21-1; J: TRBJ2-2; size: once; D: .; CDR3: CASSKVPGRTGEANTGELFF; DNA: TGTGCCAGCAGCAAAGTACCCGGGAGGACAGGGGAAGCGAACACCGGGGAGCTGTTTTTT
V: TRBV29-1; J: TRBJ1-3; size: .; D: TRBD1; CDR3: CSAGQGGNTIYF; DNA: TGCAGCGCCGGACAGGGTGGAAACACCATATATTTT
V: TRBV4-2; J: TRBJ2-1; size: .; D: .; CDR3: CASSQAAGLSYNEQFF; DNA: TGTGCCAGCAGCCAAGCTGCCGGACTCTCCTACAATGAGCAGTTCTTC
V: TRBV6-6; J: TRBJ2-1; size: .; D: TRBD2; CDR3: CASSLLADGGNEQFF; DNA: TGTGCCAGCAGTTTACTAGCGGACGGGGGGAATGAGCAGTTCTTC
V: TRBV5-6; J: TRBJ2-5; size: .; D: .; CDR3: CASSATGRQTQYF; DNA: TGTGCCAGCAGCGCTACGGGAAGGCAGACCCAGTACTTC
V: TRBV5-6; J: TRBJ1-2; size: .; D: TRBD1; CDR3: CASSRQGARGYTF; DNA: TGTGCCAGCAGCCGACAGGGGGCCCGGGGCTACACCTTC
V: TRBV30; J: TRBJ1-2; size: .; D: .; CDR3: CAWSPRETGYTF; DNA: TGTGCCTGGAGTCCTCGGGAAACCGGCTACACCTTC
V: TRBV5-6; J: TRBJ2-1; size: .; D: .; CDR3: CASSLASGAEFF; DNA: TGTGCCAGCAGCTTGGCCTCGGGAGCGGAGTTCTTC
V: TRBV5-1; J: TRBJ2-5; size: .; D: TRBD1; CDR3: CASSRNPGTGVETQYF; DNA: TGCGCCAGCAGCAGGAACCCCGGGACAGGGGTCGAGACCCAGTACTTC
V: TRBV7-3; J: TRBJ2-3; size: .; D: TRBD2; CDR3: CASSARRTSGGTDTQYF; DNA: TGTGCCAGCAGCGCCCGTAGGACTAGCGGGGGCACAGATACGCAGTATTTT
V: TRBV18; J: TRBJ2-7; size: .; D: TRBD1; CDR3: CASSPPGTGSYEQYF; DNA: TGTGCCAGCTCACCACCCGGGACAGGGTCCTACGAGCAGTACTTC
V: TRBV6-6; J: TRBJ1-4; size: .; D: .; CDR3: CASKQGGKLFF; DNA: TGTGCCAGCAAACAGGGTGGAAAACTGTTTTTT
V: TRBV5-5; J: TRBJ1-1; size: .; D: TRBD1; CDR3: CASSPYTGGGTEAFF; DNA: TGTGCCAGCAGCCCATATACAGGGGGAGGGACTGAAGCTTTCTTT
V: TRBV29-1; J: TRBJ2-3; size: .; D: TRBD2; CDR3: CSVGEGSTDTQYF; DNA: TGCAGCGTAGGGGAGGGTAGCACAGATACGCAGTATTTT
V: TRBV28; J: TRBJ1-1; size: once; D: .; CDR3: CASSQSPTLVNTEAFF; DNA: TGTGCCAGCAGTCAGTCCCCGACACTGGTGAACACTGAAGCTTTCTTT
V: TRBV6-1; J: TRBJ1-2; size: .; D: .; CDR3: CASSEDGGRDILYGYTF; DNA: TGTGCCAGCAGTGAAGACGGTGGCCGGGACATCCTCTATGGCTACACCTTC